A single sample gave rise to the 8 T cell receptor beta chains below, sequenced in a study of glioma-infiltrating T cells after dendritic cell vaccination (TCRdb year 2016). The library was obtained by the immunoSEQ multiplex PCR assay. TCRdb re-hosts the immuneACCESS table, in-frame sequences only. Its copies lack some clones; in the studies checked, an unresolved V gene accounts for under half of them, and the cause for the rest is not known. This sample lists about 82,000 clones; 85% to 90% were detected once. Approximately 3.4% of the sample is held by the ten biggest clonotypes. Material: blood, obtained before dendritic cell vaccination. These receptor sequences come from a human donor with glioblastoma.

This chain connects TRBV7-8 to TRBJ1-6; D is undetermined. V was clipped by 5 bases and J by 14 bases, with 25 bases between them. The CDR3 sequence is 16 residues long. The germline V gene encodes CDR1 SGHVS and CDR2 FQNEAQ. The CDR3 nucleotides are TGTGCCAGCAGCCTACCTCGTACAGAGCTTAGCGGAACCCTCCACTTT. It yields the protein CASSLPRTELSGTLHF.

The rearrangement joins TRBV30 to TRBJ1-5; D ambiguous. The CDR3 contains 13 residues. The germline V gene encodes CDR1 GTSNPN and CDR2 SVGIG (reference sequence). V lost 2 bases and J 4 bases, leaving 9 bases between the germline ends. This CDR3 reads CAWSFRGNQPQHF. Written as DNA, the CDR3 is TGTGCCTGGAGTTTTAGAGGGAATCAGCCCCAGCATTTT.

The chain uses TRBV29-1 and TRBJ1-2, with D possibly TRBD1 on 5 matching bases. The CDR3 totals 13 residues. Per the germline V gene, CDR1 is SQVTM and CDR2 is ANQGSEA. The V end was cut by 7 bases, the J end by 5 bases, with 17 bases between. CDR3 loop: CSANAEGAYGYTF. CDR3 bases: TGCAGCGCGAACGCTGAAGGGGCGTATGGCTACACCTTC.

The chain is built from TRBV7-9 and TRBJ2-2, with a possible D match to TRBD1 (5 bases). CDR3 length equals 16 residues. The germline V gene has CDR1 SEHNR and CDR2 FQNEAQ (reference sequence). The V end was cut by 7 bases, the J end by 7 bases, with 22 bases between. The CDR3 DNA follows: TGTGCCAGCACTAGTGTTAGGGGCGCCGGCGGCGGGGAGCTGTTTTTT. Translating it yields CASTSVRGAGGGELFF.

V is TRBV29-1 and J is TRBJ1-2; TRBD1 matches at 8 bases. The germline V gene encodes CDR1 SQVTM and CDR2 ANQGSEA. The length of the CDR3 is 12 residues. V was clipped by 1 base and J by 9 bases; unmatched bases: 4. CDR3 in DNA: TGCAGCGTTGAAGGACAGGGGAGGAGCTACACCTTC. This codes for CSVEGQGRSYTF.

The rearrangement uses TRBV27 and TRBJ2-3, with 9 bases that match TRBD2. The CDR3 sequence is 15 residues long. Germline V gene lookup returns CDR1 MNHEY and CDR2 SMNVEV (reference sequence). V trimming: 6 bases; J trimming: 5 bases; junction bases outside the gene matches: 9. The CDR3 DNA reads as TGTGCCAGCAGCTCCGCCGGCGGGGGGGAAGATACGCAGTATTTT. Its translation: CASSSAGGGEDTQYF.

Comment on this clone: The junction departs from germline at one end; a sequencing error may be responsible. This chain uses TRBV6-5 with TRBJ2-6; a weak D match, TRBD1 (5 bases). The CDR3 has 15 residues. The germline gives CDR1 MNHEY, CDR2 SVGAGI. The DNA for the CDR3 is TGTGCCAGCAGTTACAGGGCCTCTGGGGCCAACGTCCTGGCTTTC. Translated: CASSYRASGANVLAF.

The chain carries TRBV18 and TRBJ2-7, with D uncertain. Germline CDR1 is KGHSH and CDR2 is LQKENI. The CDR3 totals 12 residues. The V end was cut by 2 bases, the J end by 7 bases, with 9 bases between. CDR3 sequence reads: CASSPVGFEQYF. The CDR3 DNA is TGTGCCAGCTCACCAGTCGGGTTTGAGCAGTACTTC.